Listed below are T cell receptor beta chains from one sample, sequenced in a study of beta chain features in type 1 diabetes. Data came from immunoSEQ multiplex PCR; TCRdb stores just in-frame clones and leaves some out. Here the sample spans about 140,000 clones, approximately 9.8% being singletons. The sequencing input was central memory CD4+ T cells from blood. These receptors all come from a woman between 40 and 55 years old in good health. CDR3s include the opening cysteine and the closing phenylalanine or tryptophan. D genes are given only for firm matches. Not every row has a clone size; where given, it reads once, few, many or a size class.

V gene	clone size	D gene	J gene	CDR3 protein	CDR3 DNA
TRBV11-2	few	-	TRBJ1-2	CASSPRGTVYGYTF	TGTGCCAGCAGCCCCCGCGGGACGGTCTATGGCTACACCTTC
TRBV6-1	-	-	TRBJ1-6	CASRDSTDSPLHF	TGTGCCAGCCGGGACTCGACAGATTCACCCCTCCACTTT
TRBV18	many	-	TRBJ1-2	CASSPAVLGDYGYTF	TGTGCCAGCTCACCGGCAGTCCTTGGTGACTATGGCTACACCTTC
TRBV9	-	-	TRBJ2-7	CASSTAASSYEQYF	TGTGCCAGCTCCACCGCGGCGAGCTCCTACGAGCAGTACTTC
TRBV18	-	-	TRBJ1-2	CASSSGPVDYGYTF	TGTGCCAGCTCCTCCGGTCCCGTTGACTATGGCTACACCTTC
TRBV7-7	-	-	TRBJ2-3	CASSLDPGDTQYF	TGTGCTAGCAGCTTAGACCCCGGAGATACGCAGTATTTT
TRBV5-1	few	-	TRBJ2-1	CASSLEVGGQAEQFF	TGCGCCAGCAGCTTGGAGGTCGGCGGCCAAGCTGAGCAGTTCTTC
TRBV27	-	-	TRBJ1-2	CASSLTDNYGYTF	TGTGCCAGCAGTTTGACAGACAACTATGGCTACACCTTC
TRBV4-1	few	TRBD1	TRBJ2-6	CASSQWTGGPSGANVLTF	TGCGCCAGCAGCCAATGGACAGGGGGCCCCTCTGGGGCCAACGTCCTGACTTTC
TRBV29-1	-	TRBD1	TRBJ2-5	CSVGDSMSETQYF	TGCAGCGTTGGGGACAGTATGTCGGAGACCCAGTACTTC
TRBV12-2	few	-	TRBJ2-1	CASRLAGQGGGPSYNEQFF	TGTGCAAGTCGCTTAGCGGGACAAGGCGGGGGCCCCTCCTACAATGAGCAGTTCTTC
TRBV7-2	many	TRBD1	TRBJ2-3	CASSPGQSTDTQYF	TGTGCCAGCAGCCCGGGACAGAGCACAGATACGCAGTATTTT
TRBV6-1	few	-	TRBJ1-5	CASSDPGGNQPQHF	TGTGCCAGCAGCGATCCAGGGGGCAATCAGCCCCAGCATTTT
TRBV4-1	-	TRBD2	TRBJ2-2	CASSQASGGGGELFF	TGCGCCAGCAGCCAAGCTAGCGGGGGGGGCGGGGAGCTGTTTTTT
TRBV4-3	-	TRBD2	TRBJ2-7	CASSPRYGGASDEQYF	TGCGCCAGCAGCCCCAGGTACGGGGGGGCCTCTGACGAGCAGTACTTC
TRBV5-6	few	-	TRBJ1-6	CASSLGRRNSPLHF	TGTGCCAGCAGCTTGGGTCGTCGGAATTCACCCCTCCACTTT
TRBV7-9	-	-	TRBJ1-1	CASSLRSSGNTEAFF	TGTGCCAGCAGCTTACGTTCCTCGGGTAACACTGAAGCTTTCTTT
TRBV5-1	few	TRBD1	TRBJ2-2	CASSLTGGRELFF	TGCGCCAGCAGCCTTACAGGGGGCCGGGAGCTGTTTTTT
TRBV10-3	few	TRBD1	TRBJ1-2	CALLGGGGYTF	TGTGCACTCCTAGGGGGCGGGGGCTACACCTTC
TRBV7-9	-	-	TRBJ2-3	CASSLRVGGTREADTQYF	TGTGCCAGCAGCTTACGAGTAGGGGGGACACGGGAGGCAGATACGCAGTATTTT
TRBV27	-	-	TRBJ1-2	CASSPLTGVGYGYTF	TGTGCCAGCAGTCCCCTAACGGGGGTGGGCTATGGCTACACCTTC
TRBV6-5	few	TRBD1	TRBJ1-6	CASSDRVEGSPLHF	TGTGCCAGCAGTGACAGGGTGGAGGGTTCACCCCTCCACTTT
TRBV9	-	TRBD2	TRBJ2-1	CASSRGLAGRNEQFF	TGTGCCAGCAGCCGCGGACTAGCGGGGAGGAATGAGCAGTTCTTC
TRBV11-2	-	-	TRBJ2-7	CASSLVSPSGEQYF	TGTGCCAGCAGCTTAGTTTCCCCGTCCGGGGAGCAGTACTTC
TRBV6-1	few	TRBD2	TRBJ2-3	CASSEARLAGLASSADTQYF	TGTGCCAGCAGTGAAGCGAGGCTAGCGGGGTTAGCTTCGTCGGCCGATACGCAGTATTTT
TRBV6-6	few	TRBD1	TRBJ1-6	CASRDGTVNSPLHF	TGTGCCAGCAGAGACGGGACAGTCAATTCACCCCTCCACTTT
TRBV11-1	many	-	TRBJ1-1	CASSLAPDTEAFF	TGTGCCAGCAGCTTAGCTCCTGACACTGAAGCTTTCTTT
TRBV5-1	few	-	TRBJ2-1	CASSVRDSLNEQFF	TGCGCCAGCAGCGTCCGGGACTCTTTAAATGAGCAGTTCTTC
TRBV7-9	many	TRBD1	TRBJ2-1	CASSSGTGGFKQFF	TGTGCCAGCAGCTCCGGGACAGGGGGCTTTAAGCAGTTCTTC
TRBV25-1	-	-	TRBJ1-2	CASSERRANYGYTF	TGTGCCAGCAGTGAAAGGCGGGCGAACTATGGCTACACCTTC
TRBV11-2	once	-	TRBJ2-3	CASSLDEARSKSDTQYF	TGTGCCAGCAGCTTAGATGAGGCGCGGAGTAAGTCAGATACGCAGTATTTT
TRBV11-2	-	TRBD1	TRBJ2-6	CASSRNRGPGANVLTF	TGTGCCAGCAGCAGAAACAGGGGACCTGGGGCCAACGTCCTGACTTTC
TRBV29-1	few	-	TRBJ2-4	CSVEGEAKNIQYF	TGCAGCGTTGAGGGAGAAGCCAAAAACATTCAGTACTTC
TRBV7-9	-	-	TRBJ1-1	CASSLDGTHGTEAFF	TGTGCCAGCAGCTTAGACGGGACTCACGGGACTGAAGCTTTCTTT
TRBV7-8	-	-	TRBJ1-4	CASSLAPPGAHREKLFF	TGTGCCAGCAGCTTAGCCCCCCCGGGTGCCCATAGGGAAAAACTGTTTTTT
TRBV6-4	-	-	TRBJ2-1	CASSTIPFGSNEQFF	TGTGCCAGCAGCACTATCCCATTCGGGAGCAATGAGCAGTTCTTC
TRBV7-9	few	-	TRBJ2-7	CASSLASSNYEQYF	TGTGCCAGCAGCTTAGCTTCGAGTAACTACGAGCAGTACTTC
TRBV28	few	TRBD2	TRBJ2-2	CASSSGTSGGAGELFF	TGTGCCAGCAGTTCCGGGACTAGCGGGGGGGCCGGGGAGCTGTTTTTT
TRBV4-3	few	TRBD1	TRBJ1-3	CASSPRQGSSGNTIYF	TGCGCCAGCAGCCCTAGACAGGGATCCTCTGGAAACACCATATATTTT
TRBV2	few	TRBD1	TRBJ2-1	CASRRDRGRYNEQFF	TGTGCCAGCAGACGGGACAGGGGGCGTTACAATGAGCAGTTCTTC
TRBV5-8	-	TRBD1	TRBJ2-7	CASSFNRGQYF	TGTGCCAGCAGCTTTAACAGGGGGCAGTACTTC
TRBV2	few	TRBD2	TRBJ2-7	CASNPSGGSYEQYF	TGTGCCAGCAATCCTAGCGGGGGGTCCTACGAGCAGTACTTC
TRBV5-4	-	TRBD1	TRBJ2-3	CASSLVDRAQDTQYF	TGTGCCAGCAGCTTAGTCGACAGGGCACAAGATACGCAGTATTTT
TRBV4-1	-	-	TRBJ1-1	CASSQERRSTEAFF	TGCGCCAGCAGCCAAGAAAGGAGGAGCACTGAAGCTTTCTTT
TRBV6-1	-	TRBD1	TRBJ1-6	CASSEGQGDNSPLHF	TGTGCCAGCAGTGAGGGACAGGGTGATAATTCACCCCTCCACTTT
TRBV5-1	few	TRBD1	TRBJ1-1	CASSFVTGARLNTEAFF	TGCGCCAGCAGCTTCGTCACAGGGGCACGTTTGAACACTGAAGCTTTCTTT
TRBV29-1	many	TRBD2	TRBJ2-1	CSVDTSGGNNEQFF	TGCAGCGTTGACACTAGCGGGGGCAACAATGAGCAGTTCTTC
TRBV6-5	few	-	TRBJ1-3	CASTGSVGNTIYF	TGTGCCAGCACCGGAAGCGTTGGAAACACCATATATTTT
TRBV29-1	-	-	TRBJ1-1	CSVEDPTGPRTEAFF	TGCAGCGTTGAAGACCCAACAGGGCCAAGGACTGAAGCTTTCTTT
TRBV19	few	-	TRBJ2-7	CASTPPASYEQYF	TGTGCCAGTACCCCCCCCGCGTCCTACGAGCAGTACTTC
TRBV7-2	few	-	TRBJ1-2	CASSSRSGYANYGYTF	TGTGCCAGCAGCTCAAGATCAGGGTACGCTAACTATGGCTACACCTTC
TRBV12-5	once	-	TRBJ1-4	CASGHGGDSEKLFF	TGTGCTAGTGGACACGGAGGGGATAGTGAAAAACTGTTTTTT
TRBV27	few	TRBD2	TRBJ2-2	CASMRASGGTGTGELFF	TGTGCCAGCATGAGGGCTAGCGGGGGGACGGGCACCGGGGAGCTGTTTTTT
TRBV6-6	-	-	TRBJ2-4	CASRPLDRLAKNIQYF	TGTGCCAGCAGACCACTGGACAGACTAGCCAAAAACATTCAGTACTTC
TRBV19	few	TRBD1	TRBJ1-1	CASSTPREGARTEAFF	TGTGCCAGTAGTACCCCCCGAGAGGGGGCTCGGACTGAAGCTTTCTTT
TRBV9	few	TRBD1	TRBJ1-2	CASSEGTVVPSGYTF	TGTGCCAGCAGCGAGGGGACAGTGGTCCCGAGTGGCTACACCTTC
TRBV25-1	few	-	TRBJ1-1	CASSGLMNTEAFF	TGTGCCAGCTCGGGTCTGATGAACACTGAAGCTTTCTTT
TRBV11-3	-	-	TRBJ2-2	CASSLRATGELFF	TGTGCCAGCAGCCTGCGGGCCACCGGGGAGCTGTTTTTT
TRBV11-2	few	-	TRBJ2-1	CASSLTLIRGFNEQFF	TGTGCCAGCAGCTTGACGCTTATACGAGGTTTCAATGAGCAGTTCTTC
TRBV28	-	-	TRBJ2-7	CASSRDSYEQYF	TGTGCCAGCAGTCGGGACTCCTACGAGCAGTACTTC